These 27 T cell receptor beta chains were all obtained from the same sample, sequenced in a study of CD8+ T cells in alopecia areata. As to treatment: oral pan-JAK inhibitor, 5-10 mg twice daily. RNA extraction was followed by reverse transcription into cDNA, which acted as the sequencing template. The protocol was immunoSEQ multiplex PCR, while the TCRdb copy is restricted to in-frame clones and leaves out a portion. The repertoire holds 150,000 to 200,000 clones, with approximately 57% as singletons. The material was CD4+ T cells sorted from blood, obtained at week 24, from a patient treated with tofacitinib. Receptor source: a human donor with alopecia areata.

The table lists this clone with a few counts. The CDR3 region has the DNA TGCGCCAGCACCCCTGGGGGTGACTATGGCTACACCTTC. This encodes CASTPGGDYGYTF. The chain has TRBV5-1 and TRBJ1-2; tentatively, D is TRBD1 (5 bases). Germline loops: CDR1 SGHRS, CDR2 YFSETQ. V lost 6 bases, J lost 3 bases, and 12 bases lay in between. The CDR3 has 13 amino acids.

The rearrangement joins TRBV6-5 to TRBJ1-5, with D possibly TRBD1 on 6 matching bases. With 2 bases removed from V and 0 bases from J, the gap between germline ends came to 8 bases. CDR1 and CDR2 (germline): MNHEY, SVGAGI. The CDR3 contains 15 residues. DNA of the CDR3: TGTGCCAGCAGTTACGGACAGTATAGCAATCAGCCCCAGCATTTT. It codes for CASSYGQYSNQPQHF.

V gene TRBV11-2 combines with J gene TRBJ2-1, with D possibly matching TRBD1 (5 bases). CDR1 and CDR2 from the germline V gene are SGHAT and FQNNGV. Deletions cut 2 bases from V and 4 bases from J, with 9 bases between. This CDR3 has 14 amino acids. Here the CDR3 DNA reads TGTGCCAGCAGCTTACTCCAGGGATACAATGAGCAGTTCTTC. Translation gives CASSLLQGYNEQFF.

The chain has TRBV6-5 and TRBJ2-7; 9 positions agree with TRBD1. The J segment lost 6 bases and the V segment lost 0 bases, leaving 6 bases of the junction unmatched. Germline loops: CDR1 MNHEY, CDR2 SVGAGI. There are 15 residues in the CDR3. This chain's CDR3 is CASSYSTGGLGEQYF. CDR3 bases: TGTGCCAGCAGTTACTCGACAGGGGGGCTGGGCGAGCAGTACTTC.

Note on this clone: The same CDR3 also results from other DNA sequences found in this sample. The chain joins TRBV29-1 to TRBJ2-5; D is tentatively TRBD1 or TRBD2 (5 bases each). Germline V gene data show CDR1 as SQVTM and CDR2 as ANQGSEA. The CDR3 runs 14 residues. V was pared by 3 bases and J by 5 bases, with 16 bases between. The CDR3 nucleotides are TGCAGCGTTGAGGACCCGGGACCCGAGGAGACCCAGTACTTC. Amino acids: CSVEDPGPEETQYF. Full variable domain (rest looked up from reference TRBV29-1 and TRBJ2-5): SAVISQKPSRDICQRGTSLTIQCQVDSQVTMMFWYRQQPGQSLTLIATANQGSEATYESGFVIDKFPISRPNLTFSTLTVSNMSPEDSSIYLCSVEDPGPEETQYFGPGTRLLVL.

The chain is built from TRBV20-1 and TRBJ2-2; D is uncertain. Germline-derived CDR1 and CDR2 are DFQATT and SNEGSKA (reference sequence). V lost 3 bases to trimming and J lost 6 bases, with 5 bases between them. The CDR3 has 11 residues. CDR3 bases: TGCAGTGCTAGTTTCGCCGGGGAGCTGTTTTTT. Translating gives CSASFAGELFF.

The table lists this clone with a few counts. V is TRBV5-6 and J is TRBJ1-1; D not resolved. There are 14 residues in the CDR3. The V end lost 4 bases, the J end lost 4 bases, and 14 bases lay between the germline ends. Germline V CDR1 and CDR2: SGHDT, YYEEEE. The CDR3 loop is CASSPVGGVTEAFF. Written as DNA, the CDR3 is TGTGCCAGCAGCCCGGTCGGAGGAGTCACTGAAGCTTTCTTT.

The chain combines TRBV29-1 with TRBJ1-2; 8 bases are a match to TRBD1. CDR3 size: 14 residues. CDR1 SQVTM and CDR2 ANQGSEA come from the germline V gene. Trimming at V came to 3 bases and at J to 4 bases, leaving 7 bases not matched to a gene. Here the CDR3 reads CSVDGGQGGYGYTF. CDR3 sequence (DNA): TGCAGCGTTGACGGCGGACAGGGCGGCTATGGCTACACCTTC.

V and J are TRBV5-1 and TRBJ2-2; D ambiguous. The CDR3 has 13 amino acids. Germline V gene data show CDR1 as SGHRS and CDR2 as YFSETQ. V shed 4 bases and J shed 0 bases, with 4 bases lying between them. CDR3 in amino acids: CASSTSNTGELFF. CDR3 sequence (DNA): TGCGCCAGCAGCACGTCGAACACCGGGGAGCTGTTTTTT.

Notes on this clone: The same CDR3 also results from other DNA sequences found in this sample. The genes are TRBV5-1 and TRBJ2-5, with 7 nucleotides matching TRBD1. Germline V gene data show CDR1 as SGHRS and CDR2 as YFSETQ. With 4 bases clipped from V and 4 bases from J, the junction kept 4 bases outside the gene matches. The CDR3 is 13 residues long. CDR3 DNA: TGCGCCAGCAGCGTCGACAGGGCAGAGACCCAGTACTTC. This encodes CASSVDRAETQYF.

The V and J genes are TRBV4-1 and TRBJ2-5, with TRBD1 matching 9 bases. The CDR3 is made up of 14 amino acids. Looked up from germline, CDR1 is MGHRA and CDR2 is YSYEKL. Trimming took 3 bases from V and 4 from J; bases not matched to a gene: 3. The CDR3 loop reads CASSQNRGRETQYF. The CDR3 DNA follows: TGCGCCAGCAGCCAGAACAGGGGGCGAGAGACCCAGTACTTC.

The chain links TRBV5-6 to TRBJ2-7, with 7 positions matching TRBD1. CDR1 and CDR2 from the germline V gene are SGHDT and YYEEEE. The J segment lost 2 bases and the V segment lost 4 bases, leaving 3 bases of the junction unmatched. The CDR3 spans 13 residues. CDR3 bases: TGTGCCAGCAGCCCGGACAGGACCTACGAGCAGTACTTC. This codes for CASSPDRTYEQYF. The full variable domain, rest sourced from reference TRBV5-6 and TRBJ2-7, is DAGVTQSPTHLIKTRGQQVTLRCSPKSGHDTVSWYQQALGQGPQFIFQYYEEEERQRGNFPDRFSGHQFPNYSSELNVNALLLGDSALYLCASSPDRTYEQYFGPGTRLTVT.

The chain carries TRBV5-4 and TRBJ2-3; possible D gene TRBD2, 5 bases. The CDR3 is 14 residues long. Trimming cost V 0 bases and J 4 bases, with 9 bases left between them. The germline gives CDR1 SGHNT, CDR2 YYREEE (reference sequence). The CDR3 bases are TGTGCCAGCAGCTTGGACCCCGGGGCAGATACGCAGTATTTT. It codes for CASSLDPGADTQYF.

The J gene is TRBJ2-3, the V gene TRBV5-1; no firm D call. The germline gives CDR1 SGHRS, CDR2 YFSETQ. V was shortened by 1 base and J by 4 bases, with 13 bases between the two germline ends. This CDR3 contains 15 residues. The CDR3 loop is CASSLMGSSADTQYF. In nucleotides, the CDR3 is TGCGCCAGCAGCTTGATGGGGTCGAGTGCAGATACGCAGTATTTT.

This chain joins TRBV29-1 and TRBJ1-6; D unresolved. This CDR3 is built from 13 residues. From germline, CDR1 is SQVTM and CDR2 ANQGSEA. Trimming took 2 bases from V and 9 from J, leaving 11 bases between them. The CDR3: CSVEFSPGSPLHF. CDR3 coding DNA: TGCAGCGTTGAATTTTCCCCCGGTTCACCCCTCCACTTT.

V and J are TRBV6-1 and TRBJ1-1; D gene unclear. Germline loops: CDR1 MNHNS, CDR2 SASEGT. The V end lost 7 bases, the J end lost 3 bases, and 9 bases lay between the germline ends. This CDR3 spans 12 amino acids. CDR3 bases: TGTGCCAGCATTCCGGTCGACACTGAAGCTTTCTTT. This encodes CASIPVDTEAFF.

This chain uses TRBV25-1 with TRBJ1-1, with a possible D match to TRBD1 (5 bases). Germline CDR1 MGHDK, CDR2 SYGVNS. This CDR3 region has 17 residues. The germline V and J ends were trimmed by 3 bases and 1 base, with 18 bases remaining between them. The CDR3 DNA reads TGTGCCAGCAGTGACCAACACCTGACAGCAAGGAACACTGAAGCTTTCTTT. Protein sequence: CASSDQHLTARNTEAFF.

The chain employs TRBV18 and TRBJ2-5; 9 bases are a match to TRBD1. Germline values: CDR1 KGHSH, CDR2 LQKENI. This CDR3 is built from 14 residues. V lost 2 bases to trimming and J lost 3 bases; unmatched junction nucleotides: 1. The CDR3 region has the DNA TGTGCCAGCTCACCAAGGACAGGGGAAGAGACCCAGTACTTC. The encoded protein is CASSPRTGEETQYF.

The chain is built from TRBV29-1 and TRBJ1-2; weak D call: TRBD1 (5 bases). Trimming cost V 6 bases and J 4 bases, with 21 bases left between them. From germline, CDR1 is SQVTM and CDR2 ANQGSEA. The CDR3 extends over 15 amino acids. The CDR3 DNA reads TGCAGCGTGGGGGTCGGGGGTATGCAACCCTATGGCTACACCTTC. It is translated as CSVGVGGMQPYGYTF.

CDR3 residues: CASSPWGGRTAGELFF. CDR3 sequence (DNA): TGTGCCAGCAGCCCCTGGGGGGGCAGGACTGCCGGGGAGCTGTTTTTT. V usage is TRBV7-9 and J usage is TRBJ2-2; D possibly corresponds to TRBD2 (7 bases). V lost 5 bases and J 6 bases, leaving 19 bases between the germline ends. The germline gives CDR1 SEHNR, CDR2 FQNEAQ (reference sequence). This CDR3 is built from 16 residues. The entire variable domain, with the rest obtained from reference TRBV7-9 and TRBJ2-2, is as follows: DTGVSQNPRHKITKRGQNVTFRCDPISEHNRLYWYRQTLGQGPEFLTYFQNEAQLEKSRLLSDRFSAERPKGSFSTLEIQRTEQGDSAMYLCASSPWGGRTAGELFFGEGSRLTVL.

The rearrangement joins TRBV30 to TRBJ1-6; D not resolved. The CDR3 is made up of 13 amino acids. Germline values: CDR1 GTSNPN, CDR2 SVGIG (reference sequence). Trimming left V 2 bases short and J 7 bases short, with 9 bases between. CDR3 residues: CAWSFRSNSPLHF. The DNA of the CDR3 is TGTGCCTGGAGTTTCAGGTCGAATTCACCCCTCCACTTT.

The CDR3 DNA follows: TGCGCCAGCAGCTTGGCTGGGATGAGCACTGAAGCTTTCTTT. Translating gives CASSLAGMSTEAFF. The chain carries TRBV5-1 and TRBJ1-1; D gene uncertain. The V end was cut by 0 bases, the J end by 4 bases, with 10 bases between. The germline V gene has CDR1 SGHRS and CDR2 YFSETQ. The CDR3 sequence is 14 residues long.

This chain connects TRBV29-1 to TRBJ2-6; D is unresolved. CDR3 length: 16 amino acids. V was cut by 7 bases and J by 1 base, with 17 bases left in between. The germline CDR1 and CDR2 sequences are SQVTM and ANQGSEA. The CDR3 DNA reads as TGCAGCGCCGTTTCCCGATCCCATTCTGGGGCCAACGTCCTGACTTTC. Its translation is CSAVSRSHSGANVLTF.

The V gene is TRBV27, the J gene TRBJ2-1, with a weak D call TRBD2 (5 bases). V was clipped by 2 bases and J by 2 bases, with 16 bases between them. Germline CDR1 and CDR2: MNHEY and SMNVEV (reference sequence). The CDR3 totals 17 residues. CDR3 residues: CASSLEVARAAYNEQFF. The CDR3, as DNA: TGTGCCAGCAGTTTAGAGGTCGCGCGGGCCGCCTACAATGAGCAGTTCTTC.

The V gene is TRBV10-3, the J gene TRBJ2-3; D is perhaps TRBD1 (6 bases). The CDR3 is made up of 15 amino acids. V dropped 10 bases and J dropped 2 bases, with 19 bases sitting between them. The germline gives CDR1 ENHRY, CDR2 SYGVKD. DNA for the CDR3: TGTGCCACCTCAACAGGGCCAAAGGACACAGATACGCAGTATTTT. Protein: CATSTGPKDTDTQYF.

The chain joins TRBV27 to TRBJ1-5, with D maybe TRBD1 (5 bases). Germline CDR1 and CDR2: MNHEY and SMNVEV (reference sequence). Trimming stripped 3 bases from V and 3 bases from J, with 12 bases between. The CDR3 runs 15 residues. The CDR3 loop is CASSFRGRANQPQHF. The CDR3 nucleotides read TGTGCCAGCAGTTTCCGCGGCAGGGCCAATCAGCCCCAGCATTTT.

The chain uses TRBV29-1 and TRBJ2-3, with unresolved D. Trimming pared 7 bases from V and 0 bases from J, leaving 14 bases between. CDR3 size: 14 residues. The germline V gene encodes CDR1 SQVTM and CDR2 ANQGSEA. The CDR3 coding sequence is TGCAGCGGACTCTACTCAACTAGCACAGATACGCAGTATTTT. Translating gives CSGLYSTSTDTQYF.